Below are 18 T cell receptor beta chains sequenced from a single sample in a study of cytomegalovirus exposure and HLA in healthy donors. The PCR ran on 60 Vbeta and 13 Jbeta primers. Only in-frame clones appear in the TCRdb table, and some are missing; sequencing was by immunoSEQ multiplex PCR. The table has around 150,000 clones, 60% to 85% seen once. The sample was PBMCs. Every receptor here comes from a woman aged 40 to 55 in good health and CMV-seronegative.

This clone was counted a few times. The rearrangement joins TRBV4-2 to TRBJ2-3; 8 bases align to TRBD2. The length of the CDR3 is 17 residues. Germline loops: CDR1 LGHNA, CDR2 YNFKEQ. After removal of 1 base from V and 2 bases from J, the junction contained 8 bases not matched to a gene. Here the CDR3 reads CASSQAPRAGVTDTQYF. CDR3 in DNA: TGTGCCAGCAGCCAAGCCCCTCGAGCGGGGGTCACAGATACGCAGTATTTT.

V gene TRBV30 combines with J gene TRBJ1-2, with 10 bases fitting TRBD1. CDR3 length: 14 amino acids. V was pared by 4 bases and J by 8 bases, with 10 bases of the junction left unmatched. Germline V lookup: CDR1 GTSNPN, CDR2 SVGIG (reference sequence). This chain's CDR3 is CAWIRTGGSGGYTF. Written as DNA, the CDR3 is TGTGCCTGGATTAGGACAGGGGGTAGCGGCGGCTACACCTTC.

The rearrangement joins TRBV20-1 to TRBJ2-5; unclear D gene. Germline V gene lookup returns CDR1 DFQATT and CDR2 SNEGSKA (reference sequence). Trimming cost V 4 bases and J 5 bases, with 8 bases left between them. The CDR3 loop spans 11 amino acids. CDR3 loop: CSANQRETQYF. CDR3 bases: TGCAGTGCTAATCAGAGGGAGACCCAGTACTTC.

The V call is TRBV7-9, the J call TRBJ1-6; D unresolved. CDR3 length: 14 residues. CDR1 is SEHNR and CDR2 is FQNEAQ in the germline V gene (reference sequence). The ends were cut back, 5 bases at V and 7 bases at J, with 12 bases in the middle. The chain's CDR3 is CASSPTPGNSPLHF. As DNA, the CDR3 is TGTGCCAGCAGCCCGACGCCGGGGAATTCACCCCTCCACTTT.

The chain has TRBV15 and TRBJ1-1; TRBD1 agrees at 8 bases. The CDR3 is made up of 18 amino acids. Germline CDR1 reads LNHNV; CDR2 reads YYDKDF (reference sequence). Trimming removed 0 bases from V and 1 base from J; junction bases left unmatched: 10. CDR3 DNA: TGTGCCACCAGCAGAGATTTCGAGGCAGGGGGCCAGAACACTGAAGCTTTCTTT. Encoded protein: CATSRDFEAGGQNTEAFF.

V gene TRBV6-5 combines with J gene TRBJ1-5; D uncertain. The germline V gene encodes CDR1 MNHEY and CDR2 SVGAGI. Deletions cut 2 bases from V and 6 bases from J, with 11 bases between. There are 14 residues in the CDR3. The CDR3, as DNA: TGTGCCAGCAGTTACGGGCTCTTTACTCAGCCCCAGCATTTT. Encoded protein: CASSYGLFTQPQHF.

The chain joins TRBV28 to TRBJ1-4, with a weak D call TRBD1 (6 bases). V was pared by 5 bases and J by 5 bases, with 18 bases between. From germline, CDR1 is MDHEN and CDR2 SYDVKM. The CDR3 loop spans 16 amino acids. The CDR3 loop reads CASSQPGHGLNEKLFF. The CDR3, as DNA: TGTGCCAGCAGTCAACCGGGACACGGATTAAATGAAAAACTGTTTTTT.

This chain's CDR3 is CASSYLYSNQPQHF. The CDR3 DNA follows: TGTGCCAGCAGTTACCTTTATAGCAATCAGCCCCAGCATTTT. The chain recombines TRBV6-6 with TRBJ1-5; D call uncertain. The CDR3 length is 14 residues. The V end was cut by 2 bases, the J end by 0 bases, with 5 bases between. The germline V gene has CDR1 MNHNY and CDR2 SVGAGI (reference sequence).

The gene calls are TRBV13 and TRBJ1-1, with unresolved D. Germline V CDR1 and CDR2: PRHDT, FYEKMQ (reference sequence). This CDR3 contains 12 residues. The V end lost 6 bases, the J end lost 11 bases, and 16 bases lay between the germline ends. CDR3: CASRWNGGRAFF. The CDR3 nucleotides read TGTGCCAGCAGATGGAACGGAGGGAGGGCTTTCTTT.

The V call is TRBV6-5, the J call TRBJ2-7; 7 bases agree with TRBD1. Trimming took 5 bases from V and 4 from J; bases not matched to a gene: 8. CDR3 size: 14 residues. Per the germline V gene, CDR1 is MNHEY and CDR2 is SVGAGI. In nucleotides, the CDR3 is TGTGCCAGCAGTCCCACAGGGGCTTGGTACGAGCAGTACTTC. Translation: CASSPTGAWYEQYF.

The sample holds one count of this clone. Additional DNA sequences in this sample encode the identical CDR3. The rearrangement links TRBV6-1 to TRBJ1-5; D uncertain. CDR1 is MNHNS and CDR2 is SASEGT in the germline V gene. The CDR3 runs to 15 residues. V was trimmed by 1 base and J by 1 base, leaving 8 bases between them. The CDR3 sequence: CASSEGGGSNQPQHF. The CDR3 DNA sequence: TGTGCCAGCAGTGAAGGGGGAGGAAGCAATCAGCCCCAGCATTTT.

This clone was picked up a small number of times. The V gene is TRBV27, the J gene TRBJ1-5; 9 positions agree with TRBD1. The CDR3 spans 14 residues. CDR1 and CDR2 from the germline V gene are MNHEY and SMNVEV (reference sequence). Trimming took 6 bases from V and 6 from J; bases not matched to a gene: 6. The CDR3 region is CASRGQGAAQPQHF. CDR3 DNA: TGTGCCAGCAGGGGACAGGGAGCCGCTCAGCCCCAGCATTTT.

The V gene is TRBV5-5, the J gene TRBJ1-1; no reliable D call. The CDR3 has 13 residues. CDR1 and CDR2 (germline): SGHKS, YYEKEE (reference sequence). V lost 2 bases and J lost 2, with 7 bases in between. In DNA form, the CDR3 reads TGTGCCAGCAGCTTCGGAGGCAACACTGAAGCTTTCTTT. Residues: CASSFGGNTEAFF.

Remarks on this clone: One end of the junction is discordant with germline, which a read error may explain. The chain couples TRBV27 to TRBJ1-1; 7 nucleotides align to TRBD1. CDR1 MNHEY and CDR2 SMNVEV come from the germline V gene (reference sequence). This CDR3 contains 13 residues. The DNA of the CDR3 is TGTGCCGGCAGTCCACACCGGGACAGAGAAGCTTTCTTT. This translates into CAGSPHRDREAFF.

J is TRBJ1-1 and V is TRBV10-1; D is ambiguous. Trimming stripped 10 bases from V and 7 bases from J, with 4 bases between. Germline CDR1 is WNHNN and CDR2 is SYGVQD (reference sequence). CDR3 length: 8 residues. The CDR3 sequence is CATCEAFF. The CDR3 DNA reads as TGCGCCACCTGTGAAGCTTTCTTT.

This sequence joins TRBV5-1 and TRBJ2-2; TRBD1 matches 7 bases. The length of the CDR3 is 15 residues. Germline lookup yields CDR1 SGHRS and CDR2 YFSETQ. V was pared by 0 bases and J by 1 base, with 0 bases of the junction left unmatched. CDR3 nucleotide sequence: TGCGCCAGCAGCTTGGGACAGGGGAACACCGGGGAGCTGTTTTTT. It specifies CASSLGQGNTGELFF.

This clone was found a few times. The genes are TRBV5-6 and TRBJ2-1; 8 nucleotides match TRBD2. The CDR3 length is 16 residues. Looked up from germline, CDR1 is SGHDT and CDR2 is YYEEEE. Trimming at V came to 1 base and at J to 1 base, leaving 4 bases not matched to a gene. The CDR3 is CASSLRAGESYNEQFF. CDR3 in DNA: TGTGCCAGCAGCTTGCGAGCGGGGGAGTCCTACAATGAGCAGTTCTTC.

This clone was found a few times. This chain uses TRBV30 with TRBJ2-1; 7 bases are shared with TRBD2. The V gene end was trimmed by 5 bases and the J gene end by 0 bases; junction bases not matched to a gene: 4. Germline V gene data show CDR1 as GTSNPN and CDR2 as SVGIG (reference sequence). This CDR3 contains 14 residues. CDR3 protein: CAWGGGSSYNEQFF. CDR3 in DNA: TGTGCCTGGGGCGGCGGGAGCTCCTACAATGAGCAGTTCTTC.